Sequencing of this T cell receptor beta chain was carried out in a study of OX40 agonist ivuxolimab in advanced cancers. TCRdb's copy holds only in-frame clones and misses some; the assay was immunoSEQ multiplex PCR. This sample has fewer than 35,000 clones, with 89% found just once. Germline assignment: CDR1 MNHNY and CDR2 SVGAGI (reference sequence). The CDR3 is made up of 14 amino acids. V lost 6 bases and J 0 bases, leaving 9 bases between the germline ends. Patients with a history of autoimmune disease or on systemic immunosuppression were excluded. This chain connects TRBV6-6 to TRBJ1-3; tentatively, D is TRBD1 (6 bases). The input for sequencing was CD4+ or CD8+ T cells sorted from blood, taken in a trial of the OX40 agonist ivuxolimab. This TCR was sampled from an adult with an advanced solid tumor such as melanoma, head and neck, liver or kidney cancer. CDR3 loop: CASSEGGSGNTIYF. CDR3 DNA: TGTGCCAGCAGCGAAGGGGGCTCTGGAAACACCATATATTTT.